What follows describes a single T cell receptor beta chain. Its matching antigen is unknown. The sample is drawn from a study of T cell responses to AZD1222 COVID-19 vaccine. Study results and limitations: Nearly half of unique spike-specific TCRs reportedly avoided B.1.351 and B.1.1.7 mutated regions. The donors showed a predominance of white British ancestry and of females, with possible underestimation of clonal diversity.

Sequencing used immunoSEQ multiplex PCR; TCRdb keeps in-frame clones, though not all of them. The sample includes about 120,000 clones, around 90% of them seen just once. The clonotype comes from an adult in good health. Material: peripheral blood, obtained on day 0 of AZD1222 vaccination.

CDR3 nucleotides: TGTGCCAGCAGTTACATGGACGAGCAGTACTTC. This sequence encodes CASSYMDEQYF. V gene TRBV6-5 combines with J gene TRBJ2-7; unclear D gene. In germline, CDR1 is MNHEY, CDR2 SVGAGI. The CDR3 consists of 11 residues. V lost 2 bases to trimming and J lost 5 bases, with 4 bases between them.